The entry that follows covers one T cell receptor (beta chain) sequence. The antigen it recognizes is unknown. No clone much larger than this one lies a single base away; base qualities are absent. This specimen's treatment or condition label, interpreted: about 20 received Ad26.COV2.S at low or high dose, single or two shots; roughly 5 received placebo; per-sample allocation not given. For vaccine and placebo recipients, repertoires were sequenced using samples collected on day 63 after the first injection. In Cohort 1b, some 25 adults aged 18-55 years were enrolled at a single site in Boston, USA, between 29 July and 7 August 2020. As a vaccine, Ad26.COV2.S was a replication-incompetent adenovirus type 26 vector that expressed a prefusion-stabilized SARS-CoV-2 spike protein derived from the original Wuhan strain. TCRbeta CDR3 regions were sequenced with the immunoSEQ Assay. After extraction, genomic DNA underwent amplification by bias-controlled multiplex PCR, followed by high-throughput sequencing. The paper's processing steps were these. To quantify the absolute abundance of every unique TCRbeta CDR3 region, sequences were collapsed and filtered. Usable DNA was measured by amplifying reference genes present in all nucleated cells, and TCRbeta template counts were normalized to that usable DNA to estimate T cell fraction. Repertoire TCRs were annotated as SARS-CoV-2-specific when V gene, CDR3 amino acid sequence and J gene were exactly matched to a known reactive TCR set. The reference SARS-CoV-2 TCR set came from MIRA and was filtered for enrichment in COVID-19-positive ImmuneCODE repertoires, removing public or cross-reactive TCRs. Using the MIRA antigens, annotated TCRs were further analysed by specific ORF or by position within an ORF. Depth was the summed frequency of annotated unique rearrangements, while breadth was defined as annotated unique rearrangements over total unique productive rearrangements. Two-sided Wilcoxon rank-sum tests were used to compare TCR breadth between groups. Imported from immuneACCESS, the table was reduced by TCRdb to in-frame sequences with V and J called. These copies leave out some clones; in studies compared against another copy, an unresolved V gene accounts for under half, and the cause of the remainder is not known. V, J and clone size reflect that table, while D and trimming were determined from the DNA. The sample contains about 410,000 clones, over 80% of them found a single time. Around 1.7% of the sample comes from the top ten.

These data originate in a study of Ad26.COV2.S vaccination and SARS-CoV-2 variants (dated by TCRdb to about 2021). The study in broad terms: Vaccine-arm donors came from COV1001, a multicentre, randomized, double-blind, placebo-controlled phase I-IIa trial of Ad26.COV2.S in healthy adults. Dosing of Ad26.COV2.S was intramuscular, at either 5x10^10 or 1x10^11 viral particles, delivered as one shot or as two shots spaced 56 days apart. TCRbeta repertoire sequencing served as the tool for gauging how specific and how broad the SARS-CoV-2-reactive T cell receptors were following Ad26.COV2.S vaccination. The TCR-sequenced set comprised around 32 samples: roughly 19 Ad26.COV2.S vaccine recipients, 5 placebo recipients and 8 SARS-CoV-2 convalescent individuals. Trial participants were randomized into five groups of five: low-dose or high-dose Ad26.COV2.S given once or twice, or placebo on both occasions. Blinding of investigators to trial group allocation was maintained during experiments and outcome assessment. Broad study findings and their caveats: Substantial breadth of spike-specific CD8+ and CD4+ T cell responses was reported after vaccination. Spike-specific TCR breadth was higher in Ad26.COV2.S recipients than in placebo recipients (P = 0.0014). Comparing responses between vaccine doses or regimens was not something the study was powered to do. The authors noted that the TCR breadth and depth analyses may have underestimated total T cell responses. Comparable non-spike TCR breadth was observed between vaccine and placebo recipients, consistent with only spike being contained in the vaccine.

V sheds 0 bases and J sheds 4 bases, leaving 10 bases between their ends. Taken from the germline V gene, the CDR1 and CDR2 loops are SGDLS and YYNGEE. Measured from the cysteine to the phenylalanine, the CDR3 is 14 residues long. Only the CDR3 region is kept as DNA, spanning 42 bases read in frame from base 1. This chain joins TRBV9 to TRBJ1-1, with TRBD1 as a weak D call on 6 bases. The clonotype comes from a person between 18 and 65 years old who received the Ad26.COV2.S COVID-19 vaccine or a placebo. The sequencing used peripheral blood, collected in a trial of Ad26.COV2.S vaccine versus placebo. This receptor has the CDR3 CASSVEGEGTEAFF. The DNA reads TGTGCCAGCAGCGTAGAGGGGGAAGGCACTGAAGCTTTCTTT. Full variable domain (CDR3 extended with the reference TRBV9 and TRBJ1-1 proteins): DSGVTQTPKHLITATGQRVTLRCSPRSGDLSVYWYQQSLDQGLQFLIQYYNGEERAKGNILERFSAQQFPDLHSELNLSSLELGDSALYFCASSVEGEGTEAFFGQGTRLTVV.